What follows describes a single T cell receptor beta chain. No antigen is known for it. This CDR3 is 14 amino acids long. The V end was cut by 4 bases, the J end by 0 bases, with 4 bases between. The germline gives CDR1 MNHNS, CDR2 SASEGT. The sample originates from a study of OX40 agonist ivuxolimab in advanced cancers. Study-level information: The dose of intravenous ivuxolimab that patients received every 2 weeks ranged from 0.01 to 10 mg/kg. General study findings and limits: Antigen specificity of clonally expanded peripheral T cells was not established.

Using immunoSEQ multiplex PCR, the repertoire was profiled, and TCRdb retains in-frame clones only, with some absent. The repertoire includes tens of thousands of clones, approximately 80% of them detected once, and more than 1.1% sits in the top ten. The sample here was CD4+ or CD8+ T cells sorted from blood, taken in a trial of the OX40 agonist ivuxolimab. The chain employs TRBV6-1 and TRBJ2-6; D remains ambiguous. This sequence was found in an adult with an advanced solid tumor such as melanoma, head and neck, liver or kidney cancer. The CDR3 reads CASSGYSGANVLTF. CDR3 nucleotide sequence: TGTGCCAGCAGTGGGTACTCTGGGGCCAACGTCCTGACTTTC.